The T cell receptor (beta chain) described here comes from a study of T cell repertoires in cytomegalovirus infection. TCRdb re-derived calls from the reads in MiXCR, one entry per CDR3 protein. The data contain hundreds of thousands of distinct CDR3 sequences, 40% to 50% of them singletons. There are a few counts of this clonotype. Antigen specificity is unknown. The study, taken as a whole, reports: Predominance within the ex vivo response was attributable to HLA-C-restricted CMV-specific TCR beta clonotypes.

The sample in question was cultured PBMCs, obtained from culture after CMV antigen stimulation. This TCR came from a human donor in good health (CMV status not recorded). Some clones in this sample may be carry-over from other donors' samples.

CDR3 amino acids: CASSSAGQGNYGYTF. The CDR3 DNA sequence: TGTGCCAGCAGTTCGGCGGGACAGGGCAACTATGGCTACACCTTC. The J gene is TRBJ1-2, the V gene TRBV28, with 9 bases lining up with TRBD1. V shed 4 bases, J shed 2 bases, and the junction held 5 bases outside the gene matches. The CDR3 runs to 15 residues. Germline CDR1 reads MDHEN; CDR2 reads SYDVKM.